This T cell receptor (beta chain) was identified during a study of cytomegalovirus exposure and HLA in healthy donors. At the level of the study: The same platform was used for the 120 validation repertoires and the roughly 600 first-cohort repertoires, a later analysis reported.

V gave up 1 base and J gave up 5 bases, with 8 bases separating them. The CDR3 loop spans 13 amino acids. Germline V lookup: CDR1 LNHDA, CDR2 SQIVND (reference sequence). Broader study findings: A classifier reportedly called cytomegalovirus status with high sensitivity and specificity. Subsequent analysis of the approximately 110 validation repertoires found a tendency for first-cohort TCR clusters to co-occur.

Sequencing used immunoSEQ multiplex PCR; TCRdb keeps in-frame clones, though not all of them. Of tens of thousands of clones detected, approximately 93% appear once; the ten largest clones hold 1.1%. Comment on this clone: Its antigen is not identified.

The rearrangement links TRBV19 to TRBJ1-1, with no clear D. The source of this sequence is a woman aged 30 to 39 in good health and CMV-seropositive. The sequenced sample consisted of PBMCs. In nucleotides, the CDR3 is TGTGCCAGTAGTATAGTACGCGGTACTGAAGCTTTCTTT. Translating gives CASSIVRGTEAFF.